These 32 T cell receptor beta chains share one sample of origin, sequenced in a study of blood T cell repertoires in COVID-19 (dated by TCRdb to the early 2020s). Receptor amplification or capture employed the immunoSEQ multiplex PCR assay. TCRdb limited this immuneACCESS table to in-frame rearrangements with V and J called. A share of clones is missing; checked studies link under half to unresolved V genes, and the rest is unexplained. In this sample the table shows some 96,000 clones, roughly 80% of which occur a single time. Roughly a third of the sample is held by the ten biggest clonotypes. Sequencing input: peripheral blood. These receptors were collected from a man between 65 and 85 years old with active or convalescent COVID-19.

This chain connects TRBV6-2 or TRBV6-3 to TRBJ2-5; 7 positions agree with TRBD1. The trim removed 1 base at V and 2 bases at J, leaving 7 bases unmatched. This CDR3 spans 16 amino acids. Germline V gene lookup returns CDR1 MNHEY and CDR2 SVGEGT. CDR3 amino acids: CASSYFSGQAQETQYF. CDR3 sequence (DNA): TGTGCCAGCAGTTACTTTTCCGGACAGGCGCAAGAGACCCAGTACTTC.

The V call is TRBV10-3, the J call TRBJ2-5; D perhaps matches TRBD1 (5 bases). The length of the CDR3 is 12 residues. Per the germline V gene, CDR1 is ENHRY and CDR2 is SYGVKD. Trimming left V 5 bases short and J 2 bases short, with 6 bases between. The CDR3 loop is CAISSGQETQYF. The CDR3 DNA reads TGTGCCATCAGTTCAGGGCAAGAGACCCAGTACTTC.

This clone showed up just a few times. CDR3 amino acids: CATSVSGSGEQFF. The CDR3 DNA reads as TGTGCCACCAGTGTCAGCGGGAGTGGTGAGCAGTTCTTC. This sequence joins TRBV24-1 and TRBJ2-1, with 8 bases matching TRBD2. From germline, CDR1 is KGHDR and CDR2 SFDVKD. V lost 5 bases, J lost 9 bases, and 5 bases stayed unmatched. The CDR3 is 13 residues long.

This clone was seen only once. The V call is TRBV24-1, the J call TRBJ2-3; TRBD2 matches at 7 bases. After removal of 3 bases from V and 3 bases from J, the junction contained 8 bases not matched to a gene. Germline values: CDR1 KGHDR, CDR2 SFDVKD. The CDR3 covers 16 residues. The CDR3 here is CATSDPRGSGTDTQYF. The CDR3 DNA sequence: TGTGCCACCAGTGATCCCCGGGGTAGCGGGACAGATACGCAGTATTTT.

Note on this clone: Other DNA sequences in the same sample also yield this CDR3. This sequence joins TRBV12-3 or TRBV12-4 and TRBJ2-7; the D gene is possibly TRBD2 (5 bases). This CDR3 has 12 amino acids. V shed 3 bases and J shed 6 bases, with 9 bases lying between them. The CDR3 spells CASSFFGLEQYF. For the CDR3, the DNA is TGTGCCAGCAGTTTTTTTGGACTCGAGCAGTACTTC.

The chain employs TRBV4-1 and TRBJ2-1; TRBD2 matches at 7 bases. The CDR3 spans 15 residues. V gave up 0 bases and J gave up 10 bases; unmatched junction bases: 9. Germline V gives CDR1 MGHRA, CDR2 YSYEKL. The CDR3: CASSQDGGAGGEQFF. CDR3 sequence (DNA): TGCGCCAGCAGCCAAGATGGAGGGGCCGGGGGGGAGCAGTTCTTC.

The chain couples TRBV3-1 (or the pseudogene TRBV3-2) to TRBJ1-6; unclear D gene. Germline V lookup: CDR1 LGHDT, CDR2 YNNKEL (reference sequence). This CDR3 is 15 amino acids long. V shed 0 bases and J shed 6 bases, with 9 bases lying between them. The CDR3 coding sequence is TGTGCCAGCAGCCAAGAAGCACTTTTTAATTCACCCCTCCACTTT. Its protein product is CASSQEALFNSPLHF.

This clone occurred once. This chain connects TRBV18 to TRBJ1-1, with 7 bases that match TRBD1. The CDR3 sequence is 14 residues long. Germline values: CDR1 KGHSH, CDR2 LQKENI. V dropped 5 bases and J dropped 5; count of bases not matched to a gene: 8. This CDR3 reads CASSSTGFRTEAFF. CDR3 DNA sequence: TGTGCCAGCTCATCGACAGGGTTTAGAACTGAAGCTTTCTTT.

The rearrangement uses TRBV6-5 and TRBJ1-1; 9 bases fit TRBD1. Looked up from germline, CDR1 is MNHEY and CDR2 is SVGAGI. The CDR3 totals 14 residues. V shed 6 bases and J 3 bases; nucleotides not matched to a gene: 5. CDR3 in DNA: TGTGCCAGCAGACGGACAGGGGCGGACACTGAAGCTTTCTTT. Translated: CASRRTGADTEAFF.

This clone was detected a few times. The CDR3 is CASSVSRGGTQAFF. The DNA for the CDR3 is TGTGCCAGCAGCGTAAGTCGGGGTGGGACTCAAGCTTTCTTT. The V call is TRBV9, the J call TRBJ1-1, with a possible D match to TRBD1 (5 bases). Trimming removed 1 base from V and 9 bases from J, with 16 bases in between. CDR1 is SGDLS and CDR2 is YYNGEE in the germline V gene. The CDR3 has 14 amino acids.

The rearrangement joins TRBV5-1 to TRBJ2-3; TRBD1 agrees at 9 bases. The CDR3 length is 16 residues. Germline V gives CDR1 SGHRS, CDR2 YFSETQ. With 0 bases clipped from V and 0 bases from J, the junction kept 2 bases outside the gene matches. CDR3 in DNA: TGCGCCAGCAGCTTGGGGGGACAGGGCAGCACAGATACGCAGTATTTT. The encoded protein is CASSLGGQGSTDTQYF.

The V and J genes are TRBV5-1 and TRBJ1-3; possibly TRBD1 for D (5 bases). The V end lost 2 bases, the J end lost 4 bases, and 16 bases lay between the germline ends. CDR1 is SGHRS and CDR2 is YFSETQ in the germline V gene. The CDR3 has 16 residues. CDR3 bases: TGCGCCAGCAGCTTTGACAGTGGGGCTTCGGGAAACACCATATATTTT. Protein sequence: CASSFDSGASGNTIYF.

The chain uses TRBV10-2 and TRBJ2-1; 7 positions agree with TRBD2. V lost 8 bases, J lost 8 bases, and 3 bases stayed unmatched. The CDR3 runs to 11 residues. CDR1 is WSHSY and CDR2 is SAAADI in the germline V gene. This CDR3 reads CASGRADEQFF. The CDR3 DNA sequence: TGCGCCAGCGGGAGGGCGGATGAGCAGTTCTTC.

The sample holds a few counts of this clone. The chain carries TRBV5-4 and TRBJ2-1, with TRBD1 matching over 9 bases. This CDR3 region has 16 residues. Trimming took 6 bases from V and 3 from J; bases not matched to a gene: 10. Germline loops: CDR1 SGHNT, CDR2 YYREEE (reference sequence). The CDR3 bases are TGTGCCAGCACTTCAAGAGGGGACAGGGTCTACAATGAGCAGTTCTTC. As protein: CASTSRGDRVYNEQFF.

The genes are TRBV3-1 (or the pseudogene TRBV3-2) and TRBJ1-3; D is ambiguous. The CDR3 consists of 12 residues. Germline assignment: CDR1 LGHDT and CDR2 YNNKEL (reference sequence). Between the trimmed V and J ends, which lost 4 bases and 4 bases, there was a span of 5 bases. The DNA of the CDR3 is TGTGCCAGCAGCCTAGCGGGAAACACCATATATTTT. It yields the protein CASSLAGNTIYF.

This chain uses TRBV4-1 with TRBJ2-5, with unresolved D. The CDR3 runs to 13 residues. The V and J ends lost 0 bases and 5 bases respectively, with 7 bases between them. Germline loops: CDR1 MGHRA, CDR2 YSYEKL. The CDR3 here is CASSQDPVETQYF. The CDR3 bases are TGCGCCAGCAGCCAAGATCCCGTGGAGACCCAGTACTTC.

This chain joins TRBV5-4 and TRBJ2-7; tentatively, D is TRBD2 (6 bases). The V and J ends lost 2 bases and 0 bases respectively, with 12 bases between them. The germline CDR1 and CDR2 sequences are SGHNT and YYREEE (reference sequence). This CDR3 has 15 amino acids. The CDR3 DNA follows: TGTGCCAGCAGCTTATCGGGGGTGAGCTCCTACGAGCAGTACTTC. This sequence encodes CASSLSGVSSYEQYF.

V gene TRBV19 combines with J gene TRBJ1-2; possibly TRBD1 for D (5 bases). CDR3 length: 14 residues. Between the trimmed V and J ends, which lost 9 bases and 0 bases, there was a span of 14 bases. Germline-derived CDR1 and CDR2 are LNHDA and SQIVND (reference sequence). The CDR3 DNA reads as TGTGCCAGCACGCCGACAGTCACTAACTATGGCTACACCTTC. As protein: CASTPTVTNYGYTF.

This chain links TRBV5-1 with TRBJ2-4; possible D gene TRBD1, 6 bases. Germline CDR1 is SGHRS and CDR2 is YFSETQ. This CDR3 has 17 amino acids. With 4 bases removed from V and 0 bases from J, the gap between germline ends came to 17 bases. The CDR3 reads CASSPLEGQVAKNIQYF. CDR3 nucleotide sequence: TGCGCCAGCAGCCCTCTCGAGGGACAAGTAGCCAAAAACATTCAGTACTTC.

This clone was picked up a small number of times. The rearrangement joins TRBV7-9 to TRBJ1-1; possible D gene TRBD1, 6 bases. This CDR3 spans 11 amino acids. V was clipped by 8 bases and J by 4 bases, with 8 bases between them. CDR1 is SEHNR, CDR2 FQNEAQ, per germline (reference sequence). CDR3 coding DNA: TGTGCCAGCGACAGGACCACTGAAGCTTTCTTT. It specifies CASDRTTEAFF.

The chain joins TRBV4-2 to TRBJ1-5; a weak D match, TRBD1 (5 bases). V was clipped by 4 bases and J by 0 bases, with 19 bases between them. Germline V gives CDR1 LGHNA, CDR2 YNFKEQ. The CDR3 extends over 18 amino acids. CDR3 residues: CASSRVSGTDYSNQPQHF. CDR3 in DNA: TGTGCCAGCAGCCGCGTTTCCGGGACTGATTATAGCAATCAGCCCCAGCATTTT.

This chain connects TRBV7-9 to TRBJ2-5, with TRBD2 as a possible D gene (5 bases). Trimming removed 3 bases at V and 5 bases at J, with 10 bases between. This CDR3 is 13 amino acids long. Per germline, CDR1 SEHNR and CDR2 FQNEAQ (reference sequence). DNA of the CDR3: TGTGCCAGCAGCTTCCAGGCTAGCGAGACCCAGTACTTC. Translating it yields CASSFQASETQYF. Full variable domain (missing parts from reference TRBV7-9 and TRBJ2-5): DTGVSQNPRHKITKRGQNVTFRCDPISEHNRLYWYRQTLGQGPEFLTYFQNEAQLEKSRLLSDRFSAERPKGSFSTLEIQRTEQGDSAMYLCASSFQASETQYFGPGTRLLVL.

The V and J genes are TRBV6-6 and TRBJ2-7, with D perhaps matching TRBD2 (6 bases). The CDR3 contains 12 residues. Germline V CDR1 and CDR2: MNHNY, SVGAGI (reference sequence). V lost 8 bases to trimming and J lost 3 bases, with 11 bases between them. CDR3 DNA: TGTGCCAGCGCCCCGCGGGGCTACGAGCAGTACTTC. It codes for CASAPRGYEQYF.

The gene calls are TRBV11-2 and TRBJ1-4; 10 positions match TRBD1. Germline CDR1 reads SGHAT; CDR2 reads FQNNGV. V lost 1 base to trimming and J lost 8 bases; unmatched junction nucleotides: 4. The CDR3 runs to 15 residues. The chain's CDR3 is CASSLGDRGREKLFF. The CDR3 nucleotides are TGTGCCAGCAGCTTAGGGGACAGGGGACGGGAAAAACTGTTTTTT.

This chain links TRBV11-1 with TRBJ1-1; the match to TRBD1 covers 7 bases. Trimming at V came to 8 bases and at J to 2 bases, leaving 11 bases not matched to a gene. The CDR3 runs to 15 residues. Germline V lookup: CDR1 SGHAT, CDR2 FQDESV (reference sequence). CDR3 bases: TGTGCCAGCTCGCGGGAAGGGGGCGGTAACACTGAAGCTTTCTTT. Protein product: CASSREGGGNTEAFF.

Only one count was recorded for this clone. This chain links TRBV18 with TRBJ1-1; unclear D gene. From germline, CDR1 is KGHSH and CDR2 LQKENI. The CDR3 extends over 15 amino acids. Trimming took off 0 bases at V and 1 base at J, with 9 bases between the two ends. The chain's CDR3 is CASSPPSQSNTEAFF. The CDR3, as DNA: TGTGCCAGCTCACCACCTTCCCAGTCGAACACTGAAGCTTTCTTT.

The V and J genes are TRBV28 and TRBJ1-2, with TRBD1 matching 10 bases. The CDR3 totals 15 residues. Looked up from germline, CDR1 is MDHEN and CDR2 is SYDVKM. The ends lost 5 bases at V and 4 bases at J; junction bases unmatched: 7. CDR3 nucleotide sequence: TGTGCCAGCAGTCTCTCCTGGGACAGGGGCTATGGCTACACCTTC. Translation: CASSLSWDRGYGYTF.

The chain carries TRBV18 and TRBJ2-7, with D hard to call. The CDR3 is 13 amino acids. Trimming removed 2 bases from V and 5 bases from J, with 10 bases in between. Looked up from germline, CDR1 is KGHSH and CDR2 is LQKENI. The CDR3 nucleotides are TGTGCCAGCTCACCAGCACAGAATGACGAGCAGTACTTC. Protein product: CASSPAQNDEQYF.

This chain connects TRBV7-9 to TRBJ2-4, with TRBD2 matching over 15 bases. Unmatched junction bases numbered 7, after V lost 4 bases and J lost 6 bases. The CDR3 covers 17 residues. CDR1 and CDR2 (germline): SEHNR, FQNEAQ (reference sequence). This CDR3 is CASSSGLAGGPRNIQYF. The DNA for the CDR3 is TGTGCCAGCAGCTCAGGACTAGCGGGAGGGCCCCGAAACATTCAGTACTTC.

The rearrangement joins TRBV3-1 (or the pseudogene TRBV3-2) to TRBJ2-1; 10 bases are shared with TRBD2. The J segment lost 1 base and the V segment lost 7 bases, leaving 13 bases of the junction unmatched. Germline V gives CDR1 LGHDT, CDR2 YNNKEL (reference sequence). The CDR3 covers 18 residues. The CDR3 DNA is TGTGCCAGCACCTCGGGGATTGTAGCGGGAGGTTCCTACAATGAGCAGTTCTTC. Its protein product is CASTSGIVAGGSYNEQFF.

The rearrangement joins TRBV30 to TRBJ2-7; D is unclear. The CDR3 has 11 amino acids. V was cut by 4 bases and J by 6 bases, with 10 bases left in between. Germline CDR1 reads GTSNPN; CDR2 reads SVGIG (reference sequence). CDR3 residues: CAWIRLGEQYF. The DNA for the CDR3 is TGTGCCTGGATACGCCTCGGCGAGCAGTACTTC. The complete variable domain, with remaining parts taken from reference TRBV30 and TRBJ2-7, reads SQTIHQWPATLVQPVGSPLSLECTVEGTSNPNLYWYRQAAGRGLQLLFYSVGIGQISSEVPQNLSASRPQDRQFILSSKKLLLSDSGFYLCAWIRLGEQYFGPGTRLTVT.

The gene calls are TRBV10-3 and TRBJ1-2, with D uncertain. The CDR3 loop spans 13 amino acids. In germline, CDR1 is ENHRY, CDR2 SYGVKD. Trimming left V 3 bases short and J 5 bases short, with 10 bases between. The DNA of the CDR3 is TGTGCCATCAGTGACCTATCAAGTTATGGCTACACCTTC. Its translation is CAISDLSSYGYTF.